These T cell receptor beta chains were read from a single sample in a study of beta chain features in type 1 diabetes. Assay: immunoSEQ multiplex PCR; the TCRdb copy retains only in-frame clones and omits some. The top ten clones hold around 0.095% of a sample with 600,000 to 650,000 clones, about 14% of them seen once. Sequenced: naive CD4+ T cells from blood. The source is a man younger than 35 in good health. CDR3s include the opening cysteine and the closing phenylalanine or tryptophan. A D gene is named only where the DNA matches it firmly. Only part of the rows carry a size: once, few, many, or a class if the clone is expanded.

>TRBD1|-|TRBJ1-2|12|TRBV10-3
CAATGTAYGYTF
TGTGCCGCCACCGGGACAGCCTATGGCTACACCTTC
>TRBD1|few|TRBJ2-6|17|TRBV29-1
CSVSAWGQGSGANVLTF
TGCAGCGTGTCAGCTTGGGGACAGGGCTCTGGGGCCAACGTCCTGACTTTC
>-|few|TRBJ2-1|17|TRBV9
CASSVVGSFSSYNEQFF
TGTGCCAGCAGCGTAGTCGGCAGTTTTTCGTCCTACAATGAGCAGTTCTTC
>-|-|TRBJ2-1|15|TRBV18
CASSRRDSDRNEQFF
TGTGCCAGCTCACGCCGGGACTCAGACCGGAATGAGCAGTTCTTC
>-|-|TRBJ1-2|12|TRBV28
CASSQGRYGYTF
TGTGCCAGCAGTCAGGGACGCTATGGCTACACCTTC
>-|few|TRBJ2-2|13|TRBV28
CASSSSSTGELFF
TGTGCCAGCAGTTCATCTTCCACCGGGGAGCTGTTTTTT
>-|once|TRBJ2-5|12|TRBV5-6
CASSRSLGTQYF
TGTGCCAGCAGCAGATCACTAGGCACCCAGTACTTC
>-|-|TRBJ1-5|13|TRBV18
CASSPPGAGSQHF
TGTGCCAGCTCACCACCGGGGGCAGGATCCCAGCATTTT
>TRBD2|-|TRBJ2-1|15|TRBV2
CASRAGTSGRNEQFF
TGTGCCAGCAGAGCCGGGACTAGCGGGAGGAATGAGCAGTTCTTC
>-|few|TRBJ2-2|15|TRBV19
CASTIPWVGTGELFF
TGTGCCAGTACCATCCCGTGGGTCGGGACCGGGGAGCTGTTTTTT
>-|-|TRBJ1-6|13|TRBV30
CAWNRRANSPLHF
TGTGCCTGGAATAGGCGGGCTAATTCACCCCTCCACTTT
>TRBD2|-|TRBJ2-2|16|TRBV7-3
CASSLTWGGRNSILFF
TGTGCCAGCAGCTTAACGTGGGGCGGGAGGAACTCGATCCTGTTTTTT
>-|-|TRBJ2-2|15|TRBV15
CATRPGISNTGELFF
TGTGCCACCAGGCCCGGGATTTCAAACACCGGGGAGCTGTTTTTT
>-|-|TRBJ2-1|13|TRBV28
CAGRGAARNEQFF
TGTGCCGGCCGGGGGGCAGCGAGAAATGAGCAGTTCTTC
>TRBD1|-|TRBJ1-2|14|TRBV4-2
CASSRSGQPDGYTF
TGTGCCAGCAGCCGATCGGGACAGCCGGATGGCTACACCTTC
>-|few|TRBJ2-3|13|TRBV5-6
CASKDSDGDTQYF
TGTGCCAGCAAGGACTCTGACGGAGATACGCAGTATTTT
>TRBD1|few|TRBJ2-4|14|TRBV6-5
CACWTQGARNIQYF
TGTGCCTGCTGGACCCAGGGGGCGCGGAACATTCAGTACTTC
>-|-|TRBJ2-5|14|TRBV5-1
CASKGSWAQETQYF
TGCGCCAGCAAAGGTAGCTGGGCCCAAGAGACCCAGTACTTC
>-|-|TRBJ2-5|11|TRBV28
CAYGSQETQYF
TGTGCTTACGGGAGCCAAGAGACCCAGTACTTC
>-|few|TRBJ2-3|13|TRBV19
CASRASGTDTQYF
TGTGCCAGTAGGGCGAGCGGCACAGATACGCAGTATTTT
>-|few|TRBJ2-1|16|TRBV7-2
CASSRPASKGYNEQFF
TGTGCCAGCAGCCGGCCCGCCTCCAAGGGTTACAATGAGCAGTTCTTC
>-|few|TRBJ2-3|14|TRBV19
CASSMGWTADTQYF
TGTGCCAGTAGTATGGGATGGACAGCAGATACGCAGTATTTT
>-|few|TRBJ2-4|13|TRBV7-8
CASSLDRRNIQYF
TGTGCCAGCAGCTTAGATAGGAGAAACATTCAGTACTTC
>TRBD2|-|TRBJ2-7|15|TRBV7-9
CASSLTTSVWYEQYF
TGTGCCAGCAGCTTAACTACTAGCGTGTGGTACGAGCAGTACTTC
>-|few|TRBJ2-7|16|TRBV4-2
CASSQDAGTTSYEQYF
TGTGCCAGCAGCCAAGACGCGGGAACTACCTCCTACGAGCAGTACTTC
>-|-|TRBJ1-2|11|TRBV7-9
CASSLTGGYTF
TGTGCCAGCAGCCTGACTGGGGGCTACACCTTC
>-|-|TRBJ1-2|15|TRBV28
CASSLVRGGNYGYTF
TGTGCCAGCAGTTTAGTGCGGGGCGGTAACTATGGCTACACCTTC
>-|few|TRBJ1-3|13|TRBV7-2
CASSSDMVDTIYF
TGTGCCAGCAGCTCAGACATGGTTGACACCATATATTTT
>-|-|TRBJ2-1|15|TRBV5-5
CASSFRLVRYNEQFF
TGTGCCAGCAGCTTCCGTTTAGTGCGGTACAATGAGCAGTTCTTC
>TRBD1|-|TRBJ1-4|15|TRBV6-5
CASRPQGARYEKLFF
TGTGCCAGCAGACCACAGGGGGCACGGTATGAAAAACTGTTTTTT